Presented here are 9 T cell receptor beta chains from one specimen sequenced in a study of cytomegalovirus exposure and HLA in healthy donors. PCR amplification relied on 60 Vbeta primers (plus 13 Jbeta primers). Data came from immunoSEQ multiplex PCR; TCRdb stores just in-frame clones and leaves some out. The sample contains tens of thousands of clones, less than 75% of which appear only once. Source material: PBMCs. Receptors originate from a young man in good health and CMV-seronegative.

In this sample, this clone turned up a few times. Other DNA sequences in this sample translate to the same CDR3. The J gene is TRBJ1-2, the V gene TRBV4-1, with 7 nucleotides matching TRBD1. The length of the CDR3 is 15 residues. V trimming: 0 bases; J trimming: 1 base; junction bases outside the gene matches: 2. CDR1 is MGHRA and CDR2 is YSYEKL in the germline V gene. This chain's CDR3 is CASSQDRQGNYGYTF. The DNA of the CDR3 is TGCGCCAGCAGCCAAGATCGACAGGGTAACTATGGCTACACCTTC.

This chain links TRBV29-1 with TRBJ2-7, with TRBD1 matching over 8 bases. Germline lookup yields CDR1 SQVTM and CDR2 ANQGSEA. The CDR3 has 14 amino acids. V dropped 4 bases and J dropped 4; count of bases not matched to a gene: 9. CDR3 sequence reads: CSVAGTGEAYEQYF. CDR3 coding DNA: TGCAGCGTTGCAGGGACAGGCGAGGCGTACGAGCAGTACTTC.

The genes are TRBV5-1 and TRBJ2-3; a possible D gene is TRBD2 (5 bases). The CDR3 totals 15 residues. Germline V gene sequence: CDR1 SGHRS, CDR2 YFSETQ. Trimming removed 4 bases at V and 2 bases at J, with 14 bases between. The CDR3 nucleotides are TGCGCCAGCAGCCTAGCTGGGGATCTCACAGATACGCAGTATTTT. Translated, it gives CASSLAGDLTDTQYF.

This sequence joins TRBV19 and TRBJ1-1, with D uncertain. V was trimmed by 2 bases and J by 0 bases, leaving 7 bases between them. This CDR3 is built from 14 residues. Germline V lookup: CDR1 LNHDA, CDR2 SQIVND (reference sequence). CDR3 nucleotides: TGTGCCAGTAGTATACGTAACATGAACACTGAAGCTTTCTTT. Its protein is CASSIRNMNTEAFF.

The V and J genes are TRBV28 and TRBJ2-7; no firm D call. The CDR3 totals 17 residues. V was cut by 3 bases and J by 3 bases, with 21 bases left in between. CDR1 is MDHEN, CDR2 SYDVKM, per germline. CDR3 DNA sequence: TGTGCCAGCAGTTTTAATCATTTAGGCCAGCGAGACTACGAGCAGTACTTC. Its protein is CASSFNHLGQRDYEQYF.

The chain has TRBV5-1 and TRBJ2-1; 8 positions agree with TRBD2. This CDR3 region has 11 residues. Trimming at V came to 5 bases and at J to 10 bases, leaving 2 bases not matched to a gene. In germline, CDR1 is SGHRS, CDR2 YFSETQ. The CDR3 DNA follows: TGCGCCAGCAGACGGGGGGGGGAGCAGTTCTTC. This encodes CASRRGGEQFF.

This clone occurred a few times. The chain combines TRBV5-1 with TRBJ1-4; D is undetermined. Germline V CDR1 and CDR2: SGHRS, YFSETQ. Trimming removed 4 bases at V and 0 bases at J, with 7 bases between. The CDR3 has 14 residues. CDR3 sequence (DNA): TGCGCCAGCAGCGTCGGGACAACTAATGAAAAACTGTTTTTT. This sequence encodes CASSVGTTNEKLFF.

The chain carries TRBV19 and TRBJ1-1; D is undetermined. The CDR3 spans 12 residues. In germline, CDR1 is LNHDA, CDR2 SQIVND (reference sequence). V lost 5 bases and J 0 bases, leaving 4 bases between the germline ends. CDR3 loop: CASSAVNTEAFF. CDR3 sequence (DNA): TGTGCCAGTAGTGCAGTGAACACTGAAGCTTTCTTT.

The DNA for the CDR3 is TGCAACTTTGTGGGAGGCAGGGCCTACAATGAGCAGTTCTTC. It codes for CNFVGGRAYNEQFF. The chain is built from TRBV29-1 and TRBJ2-1; TRBD2 is a possible D gene (6 bases). Germline V gene data show CDR1 as SQVTM and CDR2 as ANQGSEA. The CDR3 sequence is 14 residues long.